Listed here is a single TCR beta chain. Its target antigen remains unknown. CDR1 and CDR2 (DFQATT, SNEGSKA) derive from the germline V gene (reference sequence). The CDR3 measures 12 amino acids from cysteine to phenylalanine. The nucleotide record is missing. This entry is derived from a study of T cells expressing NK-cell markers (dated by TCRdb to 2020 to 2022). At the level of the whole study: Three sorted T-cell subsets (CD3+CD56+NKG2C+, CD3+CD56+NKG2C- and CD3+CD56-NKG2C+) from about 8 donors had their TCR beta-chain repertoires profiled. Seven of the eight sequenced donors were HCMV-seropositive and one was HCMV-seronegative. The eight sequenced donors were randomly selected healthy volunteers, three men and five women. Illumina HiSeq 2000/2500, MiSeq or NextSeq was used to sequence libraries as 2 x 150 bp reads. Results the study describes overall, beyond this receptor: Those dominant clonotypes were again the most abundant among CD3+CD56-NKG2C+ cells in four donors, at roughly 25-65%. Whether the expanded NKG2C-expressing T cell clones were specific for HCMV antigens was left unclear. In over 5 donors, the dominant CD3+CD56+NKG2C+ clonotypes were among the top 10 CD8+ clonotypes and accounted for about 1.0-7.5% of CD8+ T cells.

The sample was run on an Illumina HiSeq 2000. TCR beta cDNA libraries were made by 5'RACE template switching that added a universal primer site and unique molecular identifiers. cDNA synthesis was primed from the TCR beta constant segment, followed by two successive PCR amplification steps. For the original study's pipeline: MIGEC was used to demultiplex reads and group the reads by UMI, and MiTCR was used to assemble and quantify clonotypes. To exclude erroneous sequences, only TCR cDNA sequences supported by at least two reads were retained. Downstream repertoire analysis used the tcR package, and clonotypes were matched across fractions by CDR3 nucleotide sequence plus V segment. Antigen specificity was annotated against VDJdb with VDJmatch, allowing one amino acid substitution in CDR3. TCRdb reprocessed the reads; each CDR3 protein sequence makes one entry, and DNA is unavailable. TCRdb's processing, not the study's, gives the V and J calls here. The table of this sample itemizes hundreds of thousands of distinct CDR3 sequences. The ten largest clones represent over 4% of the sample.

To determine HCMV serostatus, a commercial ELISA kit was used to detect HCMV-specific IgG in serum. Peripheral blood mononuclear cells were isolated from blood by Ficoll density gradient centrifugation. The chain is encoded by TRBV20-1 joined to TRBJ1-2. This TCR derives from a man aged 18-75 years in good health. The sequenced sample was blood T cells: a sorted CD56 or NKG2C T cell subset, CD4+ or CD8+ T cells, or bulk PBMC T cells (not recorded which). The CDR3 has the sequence CSADLNPHGYTF.